The next 23 T cell receptor beta chains were all read from a single sample in a study of T cell responses to AZD1222 COVID-19 vaccine. Sequencing was performed with immunoSEQ multiplex PCR; in TCRdb, only in-frame clones are kept and a portion is missing. The data contain 160,000 or so clones, roughly 90% of them singletons. Here the sequenced sample was peripheral blood, taken on day 0 of AZD1222 vaccination. The receptors were sampled from an adult in good health.

This chain links TRBV7-2 with TRBJ2-7; no reliable D call. V lost 0 bases, J lost 1 base, and 7 bases lay in between. The germline V gene has CDR1 SGHTA and CDR2 FQGNSA. The CDR3 extends over 14 amino acids. In DNA, the CDR3 is TGTGCCAGCAGCTTAGCGATGGAATCCTACGAGCAGTACTTC. Translated: CASSLAMESYEQYF.

This clone was counted once. At one end the junction does not follow the germline gene, possibly because of a read error. The genes are TRBV27 and TRBJ1-1, with TRBD1 matching 8 bases. This CDR3 comprises 14 residues. Germline V gives CDR1 MNHEY, CDR2 SMNVEV (reference sequence). This CDR3 is CAGSHRGMNTEAFF. CDR3 DNA: TGTGCCGGCAGTCACAGGGGGATGAACACTGAAGCTTTCTTT.

The sample holds a few counts of this clone. The rearrangement joins TRBV28 to TRBJ1-4; D uncertain. The CDR3 consists of 15 residues. V gave up 7 bases and J gave up 3 bases, with 15 bases separating them. The germline V gene has CDR1 MDHEN and CDR2 SYDVKM. CDR3 nucleotides: TGTGCCAGCACCTCATACGGACTAGCTAATGAAAAACTGTTTTTT. Amino acid sequence: CASTSYGLANEKLFF.

The chain's CDR3 is CASSKPGLAPYEQYF. The CDR3 bases are TGTGCCAGTAGTAAACCGGGACTAGCGCCCTACGAGCAGTACTTC. The chain joins TRBV19 to TRBJ2-7; 10 bases match TRBD2. CDR1 is LNHDA, CDR2 SQIVND, per germline (reference sequence). V shed 4 bases and J 2 bases; nucleotides not matched to a gene: 5. The CDR3 has 15 amino acids.

The CDR3 here is CASSGTSGRLASYNEQFF. CDR3 DNA: TGTGCCAGCAGTGGGACTAGCGGGAGGCTCGCCTCCTACAATGAGCAGTTCTTC. This chain connects TRBV2 to TRBJ2-1, with TRBD2 matching over 14 bases. Trimming removed 4 bases from V and 0 bases from J; junction bases left unmatched: 5. This CDR3 has 18 residues. The V gene's germline CDR1 is SNHLY and CDR2 FYNNEI.

The CDR3 sequence is CAWGFGRAEETQYF. The CDR3 DNA is TGTGCCTGGGGCTTCGGGAGGGCCGAGGAGACCCAGTACTTC. V is TRBV30 and J is TRBJ2-5; 8 positions agree with TRBD2. The CDR3 consists of 14 residues. CDR1 is GTSNPN and CDR2 is SVGIG in the germline V gene (reference sequence). With 5 bases clipped from V and 5 bases from J, the junction kept 10 bases outside the gene matches.

CDR3 bases: TGTGCCAGCAGTTATCAGCAGGCGGTCTACAATGAGCAGTTCTTC. Translated, it gives CASSYQQAVYNEQFF. This chain uses TRBV6-5 with TRBJ2-1; D gene ambiguous. Germline V gene data show CDR1 as MNHEY and CDR2 as SVGAGI. The CDR3 loop spans 15 amino acids. The V and J ends lost 3 bases and 3 bases respectively, with 12 bases between them.

V and J are TRBV6-2 or TRBV6-3 and TRBJ1-4, with 9 bases that match TRBD1. V lost 5 bases to trimming and J lost 8 bases; unmatched junction nucleotides: 9. This CDR3 contains 15 residues. The germline V gene encodes CDR1 MNHEY and CDR2 SVGEGT. The CDR3 sequence is CASSGQGRVWEKLFF. The DNA of the CDR3 is TGTGCCAGCAGTGGACAGGGGAGAGTATGGGAAAAACTGTTTTTT.

This rearrangement joins TRBV7-2 to TRBJ2-1; possibly TRBD2 for D (5 bases). The germline gives CDR1 SGHTA, CDR2 FQGNSA. CDR3 length: 14 residues. Between the trimmed V and J ends, which lost 6 bases and 4 bases, there was a span of 13 bases. CDR3 sequence (DNA): TGTGCCAGCAGTACCGGGGTGGGGTACAATGAGCAGTTCTTC. This gives the protein CASSTGVGYNEQFF.

This chain joins TRBV9 and TRBJ1-2; D perhaps matches TRBD1 (6 bases). Trimming removed 0 bases from V and 2 bases from J, with 14 bases in between. Germline V gene lookup returns CDR1 SGDLS and CDR2 YYNGEE. This CDR3 contains 16 residues. CDR3 protein: CASSVDDRSVNYGYTF. The CDR3, as DNA: TGTGCCAGCAGCGTAGATGACAGGAGCGTGAACTATGGCTACACCTTC.

The rearrangement links TRBV5-4 to TRBJ2-7; TRBD2 matches 14 bases. Trimming took 4 bases from V and 6 from J; bases not matched to a gene: 9. The CDR3 loop spans 16 amino acids. Germline CDR1 SGHNT, CDR2 YYREEE (reference sequence). The CDR3: CASSQPGLAGESEQYF. The CDR3 bases are TGTGCCAGCAGCCAACCGGGACTAGCGGGAGAGAGCGAGCAGTACTTC. Full variable domain (remainder filled in from reference TRBV5-4 and TRBJ2-7): ETGVTQSPTHLIKTRGQQVTLRCSSQSGHNTVSWYQQALGQGPQFIFQYYREEENGRGNFPPRFSGLQFPNYSSELNVNALELDDSALYLCASSQPGLAGESEQYFGPGTRLTVT.

The chain joins TRBV19 to TRBJ1-2; D call uncertain. V was trimmed by 8 bases and J by 12 bases, leaving 19 bases between them. Looked up from germline, CDR1 is LNHDA and CDR2 is SQIVND (reference sequence). The CDR3 sequence is 12 residues long. DNA of the CDR3: TGTGCCAGTCAAGATGAGGTAAAGGGAAACACCTTC. It yields the protein CASQDEVKGNTF.

The CDR3 sequence is CAWSVEWTGDEAFF. The CDR3, as DNA: TGTGCCTGGAGTGTAGAGTGGACGGGCGATGAAGCTTTCTTT. The gene calls are TRBV30 and TRBJ1-1; no clear D gene. The germline V gene encodes CDR1 GTSNPN and CDR2 SVGIG (reference sequence). V lost 0 bases, J lost 7 bases, and 15 bases lay in between. This CDR3 is built from 14 residues.

The chain recombines TRBV9 with TRBJ2-3; D is possibly TRBD1 or TRBD2 (5 bases each). Trimming stripped 4 bases from V and 0 bases from J, with 15 bases between. Looked up from germline, CDR1 is SGDLS and CDR2 is YYNGEE. The CDR3 length is 16 residues. CDR3 protein: CASSLRGDLSTDTQYF. Written as DNA, the CDR3 is TGTGCCAGCAGCCTAAGGGGAGACCTTAGCACAGATACGCAGTATTTT. Variable domain in full (rest from reference TRBV9 and TRBJ2-3): DSGVTQTPKHLITATGQRVTLRCSPRSGDLSVYWYQQSLDQGLQFLIQYYNGEERAKGNILERFSAQQFPDLHSELNLSSLELGDSALYFCASSLRGDLSTDTQYFGPGTRLTVL.

This chain joins TRBV4-3 and TRBJ1-4, with D unclear. This CDR3 comprises 14 residues. CDR1 and CDR2 from the germline V gene are LGHNA and YSLEER. The V and J ends lost 0 bases and 4 bases respectively, with 6 bases between them. CDR3 nucleotide sequence: TGCGCCAGCAGCCAAGATTATAATAATGAAAAACTGTTTTTT. Amino acid sequence: CASSQDYNNEKLFF.

This chain joins TRBV19 and TRBJ1-2, with 7 nucleotides matching TRBD1. J gave up 0 bases and V 5 bases, and 3 bases lay outside the gene matches. From germline, CDR1 is LNHDA and CDR2 SQIVND (reference sequence). This CDR3 comprises 14 residues. CDR3 in DNA: TGTGCCAGTAGTGCGACAGGGTCTAACTATGGCTACACCTTC. Translation: CASSATGSNYGYTF.

The chain combines TRBV24-1 with TRBJ2-3; no clear D gene. The ends were cut back, 3 bases at V and 1 base at J, with 16 bases in the middle. In germline, CDR1 is KGHDR, CDR2 SFDVKD. The length of the CDR3 is 17 residues. In DNA form, the CDR3 reads TGTGCCACCAGTGATCGGGCCCAGTCGACGGGCACAGATACGCAGTATTTT. Its translation is CATSDRAQSTGTDTQYF.

The table lists this clone with a count of one. The J gene is TRBJ1-5, the V gene TRBV28; D call uncertain. Germline V gene data show CDR1 as MDHEN and CDR2 as SYDVKM. Trimming shortened V by 5 bases and J by 3 bases, and 14 bases separated the two germline ends. This CDR3 region has 15 residues. For the CDR3, the DNA is TGTGCCAGCAGTCCGCCGGGAGGATACAATCAGCCCCAGCATTTT. Amino acids: CASSPPGGYNQPQHF. Looking up the rest from reference TRBV28 and TRBJ1-5 gives the full variable domain: DVKVTQSSRYLVKRTGEKVFLECVQDMDHENMFWYRQDPGLGLRLIYFSYDVKMKEKGDIPEGYSVSREKKERFSLILESASTNQTSMYLCASSPPGGYNQPQHFGDGTRLSIL.

The chain combines TRBV6-4 with TRBJ1-2, with unresolved D. Trimming removed 3 bases from V and 8 bases from J, with 16 bases in between. CDR1 is MRHNA and CDR2 is SNTAGT in the germline V gene. This CDR3 has 14 amino acids. This chain's CDR3 is CASSELLGGGGYTF. In DNA form, the CDR3 reads TGTGCCAGCAGTGAACTTCTCGGAGGTGGAGGCTACACCTTC.

The chain combines TRBV28 with TRBJ1-5; maybe TRBD1 (5 bases). Per the germline V gene, CDR1 is MDHEN and CDR2 is SYDVKM. V was cut by 2 bases and J by 0 bases, with 14 bases left in between. The CDR3 covers 17 residues. In nucleotides, the CDR3 is TGTGCCAGCAGTTTAAAGGGGCAGGTCTATAGCAATCAGCCCCAGCATTTT. This sequence encodes CASSLKGQVYSNQPQHF.

The chain uses TRBV7-8 and TRBJ1-5; no reliable D call. CDR1 and CDR2 (germline): SGHVS, FQNEAQ. V was shortened by 1 base and J by 0 bases, with 4 bases between the two germline ends. This CDR3 is built from 14 residues. The CDR3 region is CASSLGNSNQPQHF. The CDR3 DNA is TGTGCCAGCAGCTTAGGGAATAGCAATCAGCCCCAGCATTTT.

The chain combines TRBV11-3 with TRBJ1-6; 9 nucleotides agree with TRBD1. The V gene end was trimmed by 5 bases and the J gene end by 9 bases; junction bases not matched to a gene: 5. The CDR3 has 14 residues. Germline CDR1 reads SGHNT; CDR2 reads YENEEA. CDR3 DNA sequence: TGTGCCAGCAGCGCCGGGACAGGGAGTTCACCCCTCCACTTT. Translated: CASSAGTGSSPLHF.

This chain uses TRBV18 with TRBJ2-1; 10 nucleotides match TRBD2. This CDR3 has 16 amino acids. J gave up 6 bases and V 3 bases, and 8 bases lay outside the gene matches. Germline lookup yields CDR1 KGHSH and CDR2 LQKENI. The CDR3 bases are TGTGCCAGCTCACCGCCTAGCGGGGGCGAGAGCAATGAGCAGTTCTTC. This encodes CASSPPSGGESNEQFF.